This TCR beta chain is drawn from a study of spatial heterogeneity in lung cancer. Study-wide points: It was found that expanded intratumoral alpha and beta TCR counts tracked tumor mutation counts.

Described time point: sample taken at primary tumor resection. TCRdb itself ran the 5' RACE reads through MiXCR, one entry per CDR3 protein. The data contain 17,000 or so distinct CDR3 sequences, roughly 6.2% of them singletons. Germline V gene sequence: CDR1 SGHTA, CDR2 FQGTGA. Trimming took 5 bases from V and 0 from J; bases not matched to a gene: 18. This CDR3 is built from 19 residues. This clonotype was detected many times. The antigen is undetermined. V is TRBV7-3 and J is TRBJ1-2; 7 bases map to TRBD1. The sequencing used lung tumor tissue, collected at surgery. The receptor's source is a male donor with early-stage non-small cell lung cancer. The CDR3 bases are TGTGCCAGCAGCCCAAGGGGGCCAGGGACCAGCCTTACTAACTATGGCTACACCTTC. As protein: CASSPRGPGTSLTNYGYTF.